The next 3 T cell receptor beta chains were all read from a single sample in a study of CD8+ T cells in alopecia areata. cDNA prepared by RNA extraction and subsequent reverse transcription served as the template for sequencing. Using immunoSEQ multiplex PCR, the repertoire was profiled, and TCRdb retains in-frame clones only, with some absent. The sample lists approximately 200,000 clones, roughly 44% occurring once. The sample's treatment: oral pan-JAK inhibitor, 5-10 mg twice daily. The sample was CD4+ T cells sorted from blood, taken at approximately week 36, from a patient treated with tofacitinib. The receptors shown here come from a human donor with alopecia areata.

Only a few counts were recorded for this clone. The CDR3 DNA reads TGTGCCAGCAGCTTAGTTTGGGACAGCAACTATGGCTACACCTTC. As protein: CASSLVWDSNYGYTF. This chain uses TRBV7-2 with TRBJ1-2; 7 nucleotides match TRBD1. Germline V lookup: CDR1 SGHTA, CDR2 FQGNSA. J was trimmed by 2 bases and V by 1 base; bases with no gene match: 4. CDR3 length: 15 amino acids.

The V gene is TRBV20-1, the J gene TRBJ2-1, with unresolved D. The length of the CDR3 is 10 residues. V lost 1 base and J 8 bases, leaving 3 bases between the germline ends. CDR1 is DFQATT, CDR2 SNEGSKA, per germline (reference sequence). The CDR3 loop is CSARGYEQFF. The CDR3 DNA reads as TGCAGTGCTAGAGGTTATGAGCAGTTCTTC.

This clone occurred once. This chain links TRBV11-1 with TRBJ2-3, with a weak D call TRBD1 (5 bases). The V end lost 5 bases, the J end lost 0 bases, and 15 bases lay between the germline ends. The CDR3 has 16 residues. Germline V gene lookup returns CDR1 SGHAT and CDR2 FQDESV (reference sequence). This CDR3 is CASSRRTSPSTDTQYF. CDR3 nucleotide sequence: TGTGCCAGCAGCCGCAGGACAAGCCCGAGCACAGATACGCAGTATTTT.